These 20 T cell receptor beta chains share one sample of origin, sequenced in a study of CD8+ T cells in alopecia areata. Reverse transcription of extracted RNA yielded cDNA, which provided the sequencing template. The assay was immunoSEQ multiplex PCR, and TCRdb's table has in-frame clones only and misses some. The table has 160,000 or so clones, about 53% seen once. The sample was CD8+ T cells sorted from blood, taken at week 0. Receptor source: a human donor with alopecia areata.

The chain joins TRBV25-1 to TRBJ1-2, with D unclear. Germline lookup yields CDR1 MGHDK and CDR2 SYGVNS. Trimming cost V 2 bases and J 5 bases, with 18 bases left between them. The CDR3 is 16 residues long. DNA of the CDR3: TGTGCCAGCAGTGAAGGAACAGTCCGACCTCCATATGGCTACACCTTC. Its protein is CASSEGTVRPPYGYTF.

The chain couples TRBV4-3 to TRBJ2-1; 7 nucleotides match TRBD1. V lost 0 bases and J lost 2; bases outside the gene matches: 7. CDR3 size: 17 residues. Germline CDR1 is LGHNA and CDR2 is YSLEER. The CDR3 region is CASSQDLETGTYNEQFF. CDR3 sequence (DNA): TGCGCCAGCAGCCAAGATCTCGAGACAGGGACCTACAATGAGCAGTTCTTC.

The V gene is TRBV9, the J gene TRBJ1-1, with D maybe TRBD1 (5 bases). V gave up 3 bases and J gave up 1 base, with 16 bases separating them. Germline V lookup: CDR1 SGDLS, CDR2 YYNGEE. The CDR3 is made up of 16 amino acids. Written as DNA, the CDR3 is TGTGCCAGCAGCGACATGGACCAGACAGAGAACACTGAAGCTTTCTTT. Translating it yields CASSDMDQTENTEAFF.

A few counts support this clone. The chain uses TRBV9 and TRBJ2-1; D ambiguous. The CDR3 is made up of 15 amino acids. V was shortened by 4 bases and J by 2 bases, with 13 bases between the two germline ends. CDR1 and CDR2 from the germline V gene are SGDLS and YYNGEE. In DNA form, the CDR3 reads TGTGCCAGCAGCTTAGGGCCTCCAACCTACAATGAGCAGTTCTTC. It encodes CASSLGPPTYNEQFF.

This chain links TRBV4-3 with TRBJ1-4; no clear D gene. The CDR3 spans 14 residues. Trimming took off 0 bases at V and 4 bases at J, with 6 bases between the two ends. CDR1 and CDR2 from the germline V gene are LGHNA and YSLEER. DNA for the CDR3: TGCGCCAGCAGCCAAGATCCGCGTAATGAAAAACTGTTTTTT. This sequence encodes CASSQDPRNEKLFF.

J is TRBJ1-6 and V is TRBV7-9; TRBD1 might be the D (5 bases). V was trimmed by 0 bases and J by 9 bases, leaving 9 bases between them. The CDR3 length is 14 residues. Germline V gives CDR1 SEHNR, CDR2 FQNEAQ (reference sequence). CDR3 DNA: TGTGCCAGCAGCTTAGCAGGGGAGGGTTCACCCCTCCACTTT. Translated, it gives CASSLAGEGSPLHF. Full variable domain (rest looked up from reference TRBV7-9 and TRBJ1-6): DTGVSQNPRHKITKRGQNVTFRCDPISEHNRLYWYRQTLGQGPEFLTYFQNEAQLEKSRLLSDRFSAERPKGSFSTLEIQRTEQGDSAMYLCASSLAGEGSPLHFGNGTRLTVT.

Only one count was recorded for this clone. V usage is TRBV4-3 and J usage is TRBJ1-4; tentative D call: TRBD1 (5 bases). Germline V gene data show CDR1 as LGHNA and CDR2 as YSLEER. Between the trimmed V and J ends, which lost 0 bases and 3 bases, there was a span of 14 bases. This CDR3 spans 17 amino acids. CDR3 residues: CASSQDWGTVANEKLFF. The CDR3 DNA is TGCGCCAGCAGCCAAGATTGGGGGACGGTAGCTAATGAAAAACTGTTTTTT.

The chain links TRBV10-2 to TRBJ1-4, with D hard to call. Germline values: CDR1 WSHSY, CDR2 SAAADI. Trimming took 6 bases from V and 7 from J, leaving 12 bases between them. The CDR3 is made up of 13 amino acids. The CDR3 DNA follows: TGCGCCAGCAGCCACGCGTGGGGTGAAAAACTGTTTTTT. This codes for CASSHAWGEKLFF.

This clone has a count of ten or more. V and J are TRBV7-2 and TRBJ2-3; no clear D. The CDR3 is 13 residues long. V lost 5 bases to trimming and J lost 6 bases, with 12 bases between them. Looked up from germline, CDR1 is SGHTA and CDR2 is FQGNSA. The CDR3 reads CASSPTRSDTQYF. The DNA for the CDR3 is TGTGCCAGCAGCCCCACCCGCTCTGATACGCAGTATTTT.

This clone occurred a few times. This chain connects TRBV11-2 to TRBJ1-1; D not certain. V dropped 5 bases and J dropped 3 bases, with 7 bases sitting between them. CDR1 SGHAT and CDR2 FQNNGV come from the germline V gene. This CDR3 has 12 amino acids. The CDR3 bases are TGTGCCAGCAGCCGGTCGGACACTGAAGCTTTCTTT. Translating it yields CASSRSDTEAFF. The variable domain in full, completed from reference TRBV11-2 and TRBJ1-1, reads EAGVAQSPRYKIIEKRQSVAFWCNPISGHATLYWYQQILGQGPKLLIQFQNNGVVDDSQLPKDRFSAERLKGVDSTLKIQPAKLEDSAVYLCASSRSDTEAFFGQGTRLTVV.

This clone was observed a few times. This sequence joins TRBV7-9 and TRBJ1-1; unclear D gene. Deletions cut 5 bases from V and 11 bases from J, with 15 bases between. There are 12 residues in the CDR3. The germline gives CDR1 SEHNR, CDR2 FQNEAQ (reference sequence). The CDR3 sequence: CASSPMGLGAFF. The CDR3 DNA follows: TGTGCCAGCAGCCCAATGGGTTTGGGGGCTTTCTTT.

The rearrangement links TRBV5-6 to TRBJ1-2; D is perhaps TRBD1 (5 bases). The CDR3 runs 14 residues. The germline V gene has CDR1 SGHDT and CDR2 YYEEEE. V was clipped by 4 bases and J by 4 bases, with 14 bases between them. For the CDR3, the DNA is TGTGCCAGCAGCAACGACAGAAGTCTCTATGGCTACACCTTC. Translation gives CASSNDRSLYGYTF.

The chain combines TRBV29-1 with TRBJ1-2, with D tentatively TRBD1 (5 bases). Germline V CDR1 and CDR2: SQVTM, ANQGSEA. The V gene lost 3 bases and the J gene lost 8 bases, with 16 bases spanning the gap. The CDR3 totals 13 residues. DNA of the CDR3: TGCAGCGTTGATCGCCGAGGGGATAACGGCTACACCTTC. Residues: CSVDRRGDNGYTF.

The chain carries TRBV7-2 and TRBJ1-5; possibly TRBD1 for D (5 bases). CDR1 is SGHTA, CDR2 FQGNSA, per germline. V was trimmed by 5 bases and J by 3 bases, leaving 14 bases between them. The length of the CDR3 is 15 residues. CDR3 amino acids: CASSLDDRYNQPQHF. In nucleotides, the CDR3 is TGTGCCAGCAGCCTCGACGACAGATACAATCAGCCCCAGCATTTT.

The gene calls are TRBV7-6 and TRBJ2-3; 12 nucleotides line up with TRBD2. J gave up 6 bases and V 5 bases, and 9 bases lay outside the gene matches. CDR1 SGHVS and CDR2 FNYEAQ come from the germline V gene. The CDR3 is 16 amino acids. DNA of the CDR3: TGTGCCAGCAGCACGGGTCCTAGCGGGGGGGCCGATACGCAGTATTTT. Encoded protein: CASSTGPSGGADTQYF.

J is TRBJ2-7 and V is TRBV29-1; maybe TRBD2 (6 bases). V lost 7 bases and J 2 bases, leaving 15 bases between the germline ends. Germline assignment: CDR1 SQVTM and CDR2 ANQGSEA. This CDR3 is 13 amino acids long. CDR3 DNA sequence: TGCAGCGCCGTCGGGGGAACGGCCTACGAGCAGTACTTC. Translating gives CSAVGGTAYEQYF.

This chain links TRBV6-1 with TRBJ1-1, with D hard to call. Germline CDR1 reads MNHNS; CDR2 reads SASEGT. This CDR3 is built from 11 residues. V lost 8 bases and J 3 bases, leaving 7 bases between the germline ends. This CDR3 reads CASFQDTEAFF. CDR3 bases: TGTGCCAGCTTTCAGGACACTGAAGCTTTCTTT.

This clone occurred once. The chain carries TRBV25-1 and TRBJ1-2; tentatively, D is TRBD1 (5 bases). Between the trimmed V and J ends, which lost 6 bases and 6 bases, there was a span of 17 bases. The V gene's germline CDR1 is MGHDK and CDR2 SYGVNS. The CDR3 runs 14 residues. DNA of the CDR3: TGTGCCAGCAGGGGGGATTCAGGGAGTGATGGCTACACCTTC. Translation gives CASRGDSGSDGYTF.

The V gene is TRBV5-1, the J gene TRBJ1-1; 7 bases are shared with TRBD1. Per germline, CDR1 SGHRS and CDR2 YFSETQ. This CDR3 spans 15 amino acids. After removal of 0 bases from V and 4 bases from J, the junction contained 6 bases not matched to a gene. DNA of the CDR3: TGCGCCAGCAGCTTGGAAGGGGGCGCTAGCACTGAAGCTTTCTTT. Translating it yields CASSLEGGASTEAFF.

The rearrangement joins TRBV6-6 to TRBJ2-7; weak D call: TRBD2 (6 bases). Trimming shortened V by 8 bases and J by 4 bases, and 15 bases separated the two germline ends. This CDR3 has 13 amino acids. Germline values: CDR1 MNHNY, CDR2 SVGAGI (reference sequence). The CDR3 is CASGEAKGYEQYF. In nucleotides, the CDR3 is TGTGCCAGCGGGGAGGCTAAAGGGTACGAGCAGTACTTC.